In its sample, the clone carrying this T cell receptor (beta chain) was seen a few times. These data originate in a study of human T cells and chemical hapten exposure. Noted time point: patch test 1, 2 weeks after DPC sensitization. Treatment denoted: therapeutic diphenylcyclopropenone sensitization with weekly scalp DPC. Sequencing started from total RNA isolated from unfractionated whole blood. The study drew its donors from alopecia patients who were 18 to 70 years old and suitable for DPC. One entry per CDR3 protein results from TCRdb running MiXCR on the RACE reads. Here the sample spans some 38,000 distinct CDR3 sequences, around 6.5% being singletons. The CDR3 is 15 amino acids. In germline, CDR1 is SEHNR, CDR2 FQNEAQ (reference sequence). V dropped 6 bases and J dropped 1 base, with 15 bases sitting between them.

The clonotype comes from a woman younger than 45 with alopecia areata. Some clones in this sample may be carry-over from other donors' samples. Sequences were derived from whole blood, sampled in connection with sensitization to the hapten diphenylcyclopropenone (DPC). This chain connects TRBV7-9 to TRBJ1-1; D is perhaps TRBD1 (5 bases). The CDR3 loop reads CASRRSGASNTEAFF. The CDR3 DNA sequence: TGTGCCAGCAGACGATCCGGGGCCTCGAACACTGAAGCTTTCTTT.